The 3 T cell receptor beta chains given below trace back to one sample, sequenced in a study of PD-L1 blockade in urothelial cancer. The protocol was immunoSEQ multiplex PCR, while the TCRdb copy is restricted to in-frame clones and leaves out a portion. The sample includes roughly 40,000 clones, about 86% of them seen just once. The specimen was PBMCs, collected around atezolizumab (anti-PD-L1) treatment. Every receptor here comes from a man aged 60-69 years with urothelial cancer.

The chain employs TRBV7-9 and TRBJ2-7, with 7 bases aligning to TRBD2. Germline V gene lookup returns CDR1 SEHNR and CDR2 FQNEAQ (reference sequence). With V trimmed by 3 bases and J by 2 bases, 4 bases remained unmatched. This CDR3 is 14 amino acids long. CDR3 amino acids: CASSFAGAPYEQYF. CDR3 nucleotides: TGTGCCAGCAGCTTTGCGGGAGCCCCCTACGAGCAGTACTTC.

The chain carries TRBV5-1 and TRBJ2-1; TRBD2 is a possible D gene (6 bases). CDR1 is SGHRS and CDR2 is YFSETQ in the germline V gene. The CDR3 contains 16 residues. V lost 0 bases and J 2 bases, leaving 12 bases between the germline ends. CDR3 sequence reads: CASSLGGVGTYNEQFF. The CDR3 bases are TGCGCCAGCAGCTTGGGCGGGGTCGGGACCTACAATGAGCAGTTCTTC.

This chain joins TRBV10-1 and TRBJ2-3; TRBD1 agrees at 11 bases. With V trimmed by 0 bases and J by 4 bases, 6 bases remained unmatched. The CDR3 is 17 residues long. CDR1 WNHNN and CDR2 SYGVQD come from the germline V gene (reference sequence). DNA of the CDR3: TGCGCCAGCAGTGAGTCTCCAAGGACAGGGGGCTCAGATACGCAGTATTTT. Encoded protein: CASSESPRTGGSDTQYF.